The 30 T cell receptor beta chains presented below share a single source sample, sequenced in a study of cytomegalovirus exposure and HLA in healthy donors. Sequencing used immunoSEQ multiplex PCR; TCRdb keeps in-frame clones, though not all of them. The sample consists of around 240,000 clones, around 90% of them appearing once. The sequencing input was PBMCs. These receptors were taken from a woman between 18 and 29 years old in good health and CMV-seronegative.

V is TRBV9 and J is TRBJ1-6; perhaps TRBD1 as D (6 bases). The CDR3 spans 15 residues. V lost 0 bases, J lost 4 bases, and 8 bases lay in between. The V gene's germline CDR1 is SGDLS and CDR2 YYNGEE. The CDR3 protein is CASSVGTAYNSPLHF. The DNA for the CDR3 is TGTGCCAGCAGCGTAGGGACAGCTTATAATTCACCCCTCCACTTT.

The J gene is TRBJ2-5, the V gene TRBV2; D ambiguous. This CDR3 comprises 17 residues. CDR1 and CDR2 (germline): SNHLY, FYNNEI. V lost 8 bases and J lost 5, with 27 bases in between. The CDR3: CASGSRQIIPPRETQYF. The CDR3 region has the DNA TGTGCCAGCGGGTCTCGGCAAATAATCCCCCCGAGGGAGACCCAGTACTTC. Full variable domain (remainder filled in from reference TRBV2 and TRBJ2-5): EPEVTQTPSHQVTQMGQEVILRCVPISNHLYFYWYRQILGQKVEFLVSFYNNEISEKSEIFDDQFSVERPDGSNFTLKIRSTKLEDSAMYFCASGSRQIIPPRETQYFGPGTRLLVL.

The chain joins TRBV5-1 to TRBJ2-1; tentative D call: TRBD2 (6 bases). The CDR3 is made up of 15 amino acids. V was trimmed by 0 bases and J by 1 base, leaving 8 bases between them. The germline V gene has CDR1 SGHRS and CDR2 YFSETQ. Here the CDR3 DNA reads TGCGCCAGCAGCTTGGGCGGGGAATCCTACAATGAGCAGTTCTTC. Translating it yields CASSLGGESYNEQFF.

The chain joins TRBV19 to TRBJ2-5; 10 bases agree with TRBD2. This CDR3 is built from 13 residues. Germline V gene sequence: CDR1 LNHDA, CDR2 SQIVND (reference sequence). J gave up 5 bases and V 7 bases, and 4 bases lay outside the gene matches. The CDR3 DNA reads as TGTGCCAGTAATAGAGCGGGAGGGGAGACCCAGTACTTC. This encodes CASNRAGGETQYF.

The chain links TRBV28 to TRBJ2-7, with D perhaps matching TRBD1 (6 bases). Trimming took 5 bases from V and 2 from J, leaving 13 bases between them. The CDR3 spans 14 residues. Germline V gives CDR1 MDHEN, CDR2 SYDVKM. The CDR3: CASSPQGLTYEQYF. CDR3 DNA sequence: TGTGCCAGCAGTCCACAGGGCCTTACCTACGAGCAGTACTTC.

V and J are TRBV5-4 and TRBJ1-6, with D perhaps TRBD1 (6 bases). This CDR3 contains 15 residues. The ends were cut back, 4 bases at V and 5 bases at J, with 13 bases in the middle. Looked up from germline, CDR1 is SGHNT and CDR2 is YYREEE (reference sequence). The CDR3, as DNA: TGTGCCAGCAGCATACAGGGTATCGATAATTCACCCCTCCACTTT. It translates to CASSIQGIDNSPLHF. Using reference TRBV5-4 and TRBJ1-6 for the parts outside the CDR3, the full variable domain is ETGVTQSPTHLIKTRGQQVTLRCSSQSGHNTVSWYQQALGQGPQFIFQYYREEENGRGNFPPRFSGLQFPNYSSELNVNALELDDSALYLCASSIQGIDNSPLHFGNGTRLTVT.

V and J are TRBV19 and TRBJ1-5, with 10 bases that match TRBD1. The CDR3 loop spans 17 amino acids. V lost 2 bases and J lost 6; bases outside the gene matches: 10. The germline V gene encodes CDR1 LNHDA and CDR2 SQIVND (reference sequence). Written as DNA, the CDR3 is TGTGCCAGTAGTATACAGCCGGGACAGGGGAGAGCTCAGCCCCAGCATTTT. Translating it yields CASSIQPGQGRAQPQHF.

The V and J genes are TRBV7-9 and TRBJ2-1; 9 bases are a match to TRBD2. The CDR3 runs 15 residues. Losses at the gene ends were 8 bases for V and 8 bases for J; bases not matched to a gene: 13. The germline V gene has CDR1 SEHNR and CDR2 FQNEAQ (reference sequence). CDR3 sequence (DNA): TGTGCCAGCCCCGGGGGCGGGGGGGCCGCGGATGAGCAGTTCTTC. Translation gives CASPGGGGAADEQFF.

The chain links TRBV7-9 to TRBJ1-4; 7 nucleotides agree with TRBD1. With V trimmed by 2 bases and J by 2 bases, 8 bases remained unmatched. Germline V CDR1 and CDR2: SEHNR, FQNEAQ (reference sequence). The CDR3 has 17 amino acids. CDR3 loop: CASSLLAGGRTNEKLFF. Here the CDR3 DNA reads TGTGCCAGCAGCTTATTGGCAGGGGGGCGGACTAATGAAAAACTGTTTTTT.

The chain has TRBV28 and TRBJ2-4, with D tentatively TRBD1 (6 bases). The germline gives CDR1 MDHEN, CDR2 SYDVKM. V gave up 4 bases and J gave up 0 bases, with 10 bases separating them. This CDR3 has 15 residues. CDR3 amino acids: CASSSWGLAKNIQYF. Written as DNA, the CDR3 is TGTGCCAGCAGTTCCTGGGGGCTAGCCAAAAACATTCAGTACTTC.

This clone has a handful of counts. The V gene is TRBV6-1, the J gene TRBJ2-1; tentatively, D is TRBD2 (6 bases). CDR3 length equals 14 residues. Germline CDR1 is MNHNS and CDR2 is SASEGT. Trimming removed 0 bases from V and 9 bases from J, with 12 bases in between. CDR3 residues: CASSEAQRGGEQFF. DNA for the CDR3: TGTGCCAGCAGTGAAGCGCAGAGGGGAGGTGAGCAGTTCTTC.

The DNA for the CDR3 is TGTGCCAGCAGCTTAGCGGGACCGGGGGGGCGGACAGATACGCAGTATTTT. Translation: CASSLAGPGGRTDTQYF. This chain joins TRBV7-6 and TRBJ2-3; 8 positions agree with TRBD2. Germline assignment: CDR1 SGHVS and CDR2 FNYEAQ. The CDR3 sequence is 17 residues long. With 0 bases clipped from V and 3 bases from J, the junction kept 8 bases outside the gene matches.

The chain has TRBV28 and TRBJ1-5; no clear D gene. V shed 3 bases and J shed 2 bases, with 11 bases lying between them. This CDR3 has 15 residues. Germline lookup yields CDR1 MDHEN and CDR2 SYDVKM. The CDR3 is CASSFGRRGNQPQHF. CDR3 coding DNA: TGTGCCAGCAGTTTTGGACGGAGGGGCAATCAGCCCCAGCATTTT.

The genes are TRBV27 and TRBJ2-1, with TRBD1 as a possible D gene (6 bases). Germline V lookup: CDR1 MNHEY, CDR2 SMNVEV (reference sequence). There are 15 residues in the CDR3. Trimming left V 2 bases short and J 4 bases short, with 12 bases between. The CDR3 nucleotides are TGTGCCAGCAGTTTACAACACCAGGGGTACAATGAGCAGTTCTTC. Protein sequence: CASSLQHQGYNEQFF.

The chain combines TRBV4-1 with TRBJ2-7, with D possibly being TRBD2 (6 bases). V was cut by 1 base and J by 3 bases, with 10 bases left in between. The length of the CDR3 is 14 residues. Looked up from germline, CDR1 is MGHRA and CDR2 is YSYEKL. The CDR3 loop is CASSQVSRGYEQYF. CDR3 nucleotides: TGCGCCAGCAGCCAAGTTTCGCGGGGCTACGAGCAGTACTTC.

The chain carries TRBV28 and TRBJ2-1; TRBD2 agrees at 9 bases. The CDR3 extends over 14 amino acids. V lost 5 bases to trimming and J lost 7 bases; unmatched junction nucleotides: 6. Per germline, CDR1 MDHEN and CDR2 SYDVKM. The CDR3 bases are TGTGCCAGCAGTATCTCTAGCGGGGTAAATGAGCAGTTCTTC. Translated: CASSISSGVNEQFF.

The chain couples TRBV2 to TRBJ2-5; 7 nucleotides line up with TRBD1. Looked up from germline, CDR1 is SNHLY and CDR2 is FYNNEI. The length of the CDR3 is 13 residues. Trimming at V came to 7 bases and at J to 2 bases, leaving 4 bases not matched to a gene. CDR3 bases: TGTGCCAGCACCATGGGACAGCAAGAGACCCAGTACTTC. Residues: CASTMGQQETQYF. Full variable domain (missing parts from reference TRBV2 and TRBJ2-5): EPEVTQTPSHQVTQMGQEVILRCVPISNHLYFYWYRQILGQKVEFLVSFYNNEISEKSEIFDDQFSVERPDGSNFTLKIRSTKLEDSAMYFCASTMGQQETQYFGPGTRLLVL.

DNA of the CDR3: TGTGCCAGCAGTTTAGCAGATAACTATGGCTACACCTTC. Its translation: CASSLADNYGYTF. V gene TRBV28 combines with J gene TRBJ1-2, with D unclear. The CDR3 runs 13 residues. V dropped 2 bases and J dropped 1 base, with 5 bases sitting between them. Germline loops: CDR1 MDHEN, CDR2 SYDVKM.

The rearrangement joins TRBV25-1 to TRBJ1-3; 7 bases align to TRBD1. Trimming took 4 bases from V and 7 from J; bases not matched to a gene: 7. The CDR3 runs to 14 residues. Germline V lookup: CDR1 MGHDK, CDR2 SYGVNS. The CDR3 is CASSAQGGRNTIYF. The CDR3 DNA follows: TGTGCCAGCAGTGCCCAGGGGGGAAGGAACACCATATATTTT.

The chain combines TRBV11-2 with TRBJ1-1; TRBD1 agrees at 8 bases. CDR1 SGHAT and CDR2 FQNNGV come from the germline V gene. V trimming: 0 bases; J trimming: 5 bases; junction bases outside the gene matches: 8. The CDR3 is 16 amino acids. The CDR3 coding sequence is TGTGCCAGCAGCTTAGATTGGACAGGGAGGGGAACTGAAGCTTTCTTT. Its translation: CASSLDWTGRGTEAFF.

V and J are TRBV7-9 and TRBJ2-7; 14 nucleotides line up with TRBD2. This CDR3 is 17 amino acids long. The germline gives CDR1 SEHNR, CDR2 FQNEAQ (reference sequence). V lost 5 bases, J lost 3 bases, and 9 bases stayed unmatched. CDR3 region: CASSQTGTSGGSYEQYV. CDR3 nucleotides: TGTGCCAGCAGCCAAACCGGGACTAGCGGGGGAAGCTACGAGCAGTACGTC.

The chain employs TRBV9 and TRBJ1-6; no firm D call. Germline V gene data show CDR1 as SGDLS and CDR2 as YYNGEE. V lost 0 bases to trimming and J lost 9 bases, with 7 bases between them. The CDR3 runs to 13 residues. Here the CDR3 reads CASSVGLGSPLHF. In nucleotides, the CDR3 is TGTGCCAGCAGCGTAGGACTGGGTTCACCCCTCCACTTT. Variable domain in full (rest from reference TRBV9 and TRBJ1-6): DSGVTQTPKHLITATGQRVTLRCSPRSGDLSVYWYQQSLDQGLQFLIQYYNGEERAKGNILERFSAQQFPDLHSELNLSSLELGDSALYFCASSVGLGSPLHFGNGTRLTVT.

The rearrangement joins TRBV7-2 to TRBJ2-7, with 8 bases aligning to TRBD2. The CDR3 spans 15 residues. In germline, CDR1 is SGHTA, CDR2 FQGNSA. After removal of 5 bases from V and 0 bases from J, the junction contained 6 bases not matched to a gene. CDR3 loop: CASSPREDSSYEQYF. CDR3 sequence (DNA): TGTGCCAGCAGCCCGCGGGAGGACAGCTCCTACGAGCAGTACTTC.

This clone was observed a single time. The V gene is TRBV5-1, the J gene TRBJ2-5; D might be TRBD2 (6 bases). Between the trimmed V and J ends, which lost 0 bases and 5 bases, there was a span of 14 bases. This CDR3 has 15 residues. Germline V gives CDR1 SGHRS, CDR2 YFSETQ. The chain's CDR3 is CASSLARRAGETQYF. CDR3 sequence (DNA): TGCGCCAGCAGCTTGGCCAGGCGGGCGGGGGAGACCCAGTACTTC.

The V gene is TRBV5-1, the J gene TRBJ2-1; D uncertain. The CDR3 is 17 residues long. CDR1 is SGHRS, CDR2 YFSETQ, per germline. The V and J ends lost 1 base and 0 bases respectively, with 14 bases between them. The CDR3 reads CASSLSRGSSSYNEQFF. CDR3 DNA: TGCGCCAGCAGCTTGTCTCGAGGCTCTAGCTCCTACAATGAGCAGTTCTTC.

The V call is TRBV27, the J call TRBJ1-2; 7 nucleotides line up with TRBD1. The germline gives CDR1 MNHEY, CDR2 SMNVEV (reference sequence). V shed 5 bases, J shed 4 bases, and the junction held 7 bases outside the gene matches. There are 14 residues in the CDR3. The CDR3 sequence: CASSPRQGVYGYTF. The DNA of the CDR3 is TGTGCCAGCAGTCCCCGACAGGGTGTCTATGGCTACACCTTC.

This chain joins TRBV7-2 and TRBJ2-7; D is unclear. The CDR3 has 15 amino acids. Germline V gene lookup returns CDR1 SGHTA and CDR2 FQGNSA. V was pared by 1 base and J by 0 bases, with 10 bases between. The CDR3 loop reads CASSLGQVHSYEQYF. The CDR3 region has the DNA TGTGCCAGCAGCTTAGGGCAGGTACACTCCTACGAGCAGTACTTC.

The chain carries TRBV2 and TRBJ2-2; perhaps TRBD1 as D (6 bases). Per the germline V gene, CDR1 is SNHLY and CDR2 is FYNNEI. The CDR3 contains 14 residues. The germline V and J ends were trimmed by 7 bases and 4 bases, with 13 bases remaining between them. The CDR3 coding sequence is TGTGCCAGCAATGGGGACACTATCACCGGGGAGCTGTTTTTT. Amino acid sequence: CASNGDTITGELFF.

The chain employs TRBV7-8 and TRBJ1-2; D perhaps matches TRBD1 (5 bases). Germline values: CDR1 SGHVS, CDR2 FQNEAQ. V gave up 5 bases and J gave up 8 bases, with 12 bases separating them. The CDR3 is made up of 12 amino acids. The CDR3 sequence: CASSPGQGGYTF. The CDR3 DNA reads TGTGCCAGCAGCCCTGGCCAGGGAGGCTACACCTTC.

The rearrangement joins TRBV6-6 to TRBJ2-1; D possibly corresponds to TRBD1 (6 bases). The germline V gene has CDR1 MNHNY and CDR2 SVGAGI (reference sequence). Trimming removed 8 bases from V and 4 bases from J, with 21 bases in between. The CDR3 has 16 amino acids. The CDR3 reads CASASSTGMYYNEQFF. The CDR3, as DNA: TGTGCCAGCGCCTCATCCACAGGGATGTATTACAATGAGCAGTTCTTC.